This T cell receptor (beta chain) originates from a study of beta chain features in type 1 diabetes. The collection from each donor was one heparinised blood draw averaging roughly 0.12 L. This CDR3 spans 14 amino acids. Germline CDR1 and CDR2: SGHRS and YFSETQ. V shed 0 bases and J 1 base; nucleotides not matched to a gene: 0. Remarks on this clone: Within the sample, other DNA sequences also encode this same CDR3.

Reverse transcribing all isolated RNA meant expressed TCRB transcripts were sequenced. Clones were read by immunoSEQ multiplex PCR, and TCRdb kept only the in-frame ones, dropping some. Here the sample spans 360,000 or so clones, around 19% being singletons. The origin of this receptor is a woman younger than 35 in good health. The chain is built from TRBV5-1 and TRBJ2-5; TRBD1 aligns across 7 bases. Sequenced: naive CD4+ T cells from blood. The chain's CDR3 is CASSLGDSQETQYF. The CDR3 DNA follows: TGCGCCAGCAGCTTGGGGGACAGCCAAGAGACCCAGTACTTC.